A selection of T cell receptor beta chains follows, all from one sample in a study of vaccination effects on CD4 cells after COVID-19. These TCRs' antigens remain unknown. The protocol was immunoSEQ multiplex PCR, while the TCRdb copy is restricted to in-frame clones and leaves out a portion. This table has roughly 63,000 clones, roughly 80% appearing once. Sequencing was performed on CD4+ T cells from PBMCs cultured with SARS-CoV-2 spike peptides, taken before COVID-19 vaccination. These receptors were collected from a human donor who received a COVID-19 vaccine. The CDR3 runs from the conserved cysteine through the conserved F or W. The D gene is left open where the match is weak. Clone size is shown for a subset of rows, as once, few, many or a class of expanded clone.

>TRBD1|.|15|TRBV24-1|TRBJ2-5
TGTGCCACCAGTGACCCCAGGGGGCCCCAAGAGACCCAGTACTTC
CATSDPRGPQETQYF
>TRBD2|once|16|TRBV19|TRBJ2-3
TGTGCCAGTAGTCCTTATAGCGGGACTAGCACAGATACGCAGTATTTT
CASSPYSGTSTDTQYF
>.|.|17|TRBV7-9|TRBJ2-5
TGTGCCAGCAGCTCCTACAGGGCAGATCGCGGCCAAGAGACCCAGTACTTC
CASSSYRADRGQETQYF
>.|few|16|TRBV24-1|TRBJ2-1
TGTGCCACCAGTGGTATTACAGGGAGCTCCTACAATGAGCAGTTCTTC
CATSGITGSSYNEQFF
>TRBD2|.|13|TRBV12-3/TRBV12-4|TRBJ2-5
TGTGCCAGCAGAGGACTAGCGAGGGAGACCCAGTACTTC
CASRGLARETQYF
>.|.|11|TRBV6-4|TRBJ1-5
TGTGCCAGCAAAGGGCTGCAGCCCCAGCATTTT
CASKGLQPQHF
>.|.|15|TRBV19|TRBJ1-5
TGTGCCAGTACCCCGACTGGACGGAGCAATCAGCCCCAGCATTTT
CASTPTGRSNQPQHF
>TRBD1|.|18|TRBV4-3|TRBJ2-2
TGCGCCAGCAGCCAGATTAGAGGCTGGGGACAGGGGACCGGGGAGCTGTTTTTT
CASSQIRGWGQGTGELFF
>.|.|15|TRBV7-2|TRBJ2-3
TGTGCCAGCAGCCCAGCCATTACGGGGACAGATACGCAGTATTTT
CASSPAITGTDTQYF
>.|.|12|TRBV30|TRBJ1-3
TGTGCCTGGAGTGTAATCCGGAACACCATATATTTT
CAWSVIRNTIYF
>TRBD1|few|16|TRBV5-4|TRBJ2-1
TGTGCCAGCAGCTGGGAGCCGGGACAGAAATACAATGAGCAGTTCTTC
CASSWEPGQKYNEQFF
>.|once|13|TRBV6-6|TRBJ2-1
TGTGCCAGCAACCCCAGCCCGTTCAATGAGCAGTTCTTC
CASNPSPFNEQFF
>TRBD1|.|16|TRBV27|TRBJ2-3
TGTGCCAGCAGGAGAGACAGGGGGCAAGTGGTAGATACGCAGTATTTT
CASRRDRGQVVDTQYF
>.|.|16|TRBV5-8|TRBJ1-6
TGTGCCAGCAGCGCGGGGACCTCCTTGAATAATTCACCCCTCCACTTT
CASSAGTSLNNSPLHF
>.|.|12|TRBV2|TRBJ2-2
TGTGCCAGCAAGGCAGATTTTGGGGAGCTGTTTTTT
CASKADFGELFF
>.|.|15|TRBV19|TRBJ1-4
TGTGCCAGTAGTACACAGGGAGGTGATAATGAAAAACTGTTTTTT
CASSTQGGDNEKLFF
>.|once|14|TRBV18|TRBJ2-1
TGTGCCAGCTCCCAGGGAAGCTCCTACAATGAGCAGTTCTTC
CASSQGSSYNEQFF
>.|.|13|TRBV7-5|TRBJ1-1
TGTGCCAGATATCGAACAGGGGGCACTGAAGCTTTCTTT
CARYRTGGTEAFF
>TRBD1|.|13|TRBV5-1|TRBJ2-5
TGCGCCAGCAGCTTACAGGGGGAGGAGACCCAGTACTTC
CASSLQGEETQYF
>TRBD2|.|17|TRBV20-1|TRBJ2-5
TGCAGTGCTAGTGATCCCCTGGGACGGGAGGGCCTAGAGACCCAGTACTTC
CSASDPLGREGLETQYF
>TRBD1|.|14|TRBV6-5|TRBJ1-2
TGTGCCAGCACTCGAAAAGGGGGCGCGGATGGCTACACCTTC
CASTRKGGADGYTF
>TRBD1|.|17|TRBV5-1|TRBJ2-5
TGCGCCAGCAGCTTCCTTCCACGCGACAGGGCCTGGGAGACCCAGTACTTC
CASSFLPRDRAWETQYF
>TRBD1|.|14|TRBV10-2|TRBJ2-5
TGCGCCAGCAGTCGGGACAGGCGGTGGGAGACCCAGTACTTC
CASSRDRRWETQYF
>.|.|14|TRBV6-1|TRBJ1-2
TGTGCCAGCAGTGAGTCAGAGACAAACTATGGCTACACCTTC
CASSESETNYGYTF
>.|.|14|TRBV5-4|TRBJ2-2
TGTGCCAGCAGCTTGCCCGGGACGGACGGGGAGCTGTTTTTT
CASSLPGTDGELFF
>.|.|15|TRBV21-1|TRBJ2-2
TGTGCCAGCAGTGAACGGATACTCATCACCGGGGAGCTGTTTTTT
CASSERILITGELFF
>.|.|15|TRBV27|TRBJ1-1
TGTGCCAGCAGTTTATTCGCTGGGGTGAACACTGAAGCTTTCTTT
CASSLFAGVNTEAFF
>TRBD2|.|16|TRBV6-1|TRBJ2-1
TGTGCCAGCAGTGGCTGGACTAGCGGGGGGGCGAATGAGCAGTTCTTC
CASSGWTSGGANEQFF
>.|.|16|TRBV7-8|TRBJ2-5
TGTGCCAGCAGCTTAGACGTTGTGGCCAGGGTGGAGACCCAGTACTTC
CASSLDVVARVETQYF
>.|.|15|TRBV18|TRBJ1-1
TGTGCCAGCTCACCAGGGTCCGGGGGGAACACTGAAGCTTTCTTT
CASSPGSGGNTEAFF
>TRBD1|.|15|TRBV28|TRBJ2-2
TGTGCCAGCAGTTACCCCGGGACAGCGACCGGGGAGCTGTTTTTT
CASSYPGTATGELFF
>TRBD1|.|14|TRBV29-1|TRBJ2-3
TGCAGCGGGAAACAGGGGTTACCCACAGATACGCAGTATTTT
CSGKQGLPTDTQYF
>.|.|15|TRBV2|TRBJ2-1
TGTGCCAGCATTAACCCGGGGGCCAGTTACAATGAGCAGTTCTTC
CASINPGASYNEQFF
>.|.|15|TRBV7-3|TRBJ1-2
TGTGCCAGCAGCTTACAACATGGAACCCTCTATGGCTACACCTTC
CASSLQHGTLYGYTF
>.|.|13|TRBV5-8|TRBJ1-2
TGTGCCAGCAGCTTGGCCCAGGCCTTCGGCTACACCTTC
CASSLAQAFGYTF
>.|.|16|TRBV6-5|TRBJ2-1
TGTGCCAGCAGTTACTCAAGGACTAAACCCTACAATGAGCAGTTCTTC
CASSYSRTKPYNEQFF
>TRBD2|.|13|TRBV5-4|TRBJ2-5
TGTGCCAGCAGTTCGACTAGCGAGGAGACCCAGTACTTC
CASSSTSEETQYF
>.|.|14|TRBV21-1|TRBJ1-4
TGTGCCAGCACGATTAGACAAACAAATGAAAAACTGTTTTTT
CASTIRQTNEKLFF
>.|few|18|TRBV4-1|TRBJ2-4
TGCGCCAGCAGCCAAGGGCTACAGACCACGGGAGCCAAAAACATTCAGTACTTC
CASSQGLQTTGAKNIQYF
>TRBD1|.|16|TRBV6-2/TRBV6-3|TRBJ1-5
TGTGCCAGCAGTTACGCCGGGACAGGGGGGGACCAGCCCCAGCATTTT
CASSYAGTGGDQPQHF
>.|.|14|TRBV5-1|TRBJ2-3
TGCGCCAGCAGCCTCGGGACCCCCAGGGATACGCAGTATTTT
CASSLGTPRDTQYF
>.|.|12|TRBV7-8|TRBJ2-3
TGTGCCAGCAGAGAGAGGACAGATACGCAGTATTTT
CASRERTDTQYF
>.|.|15|TRBV7-2|TRBJ1-1
TGTGCCAGCAGCTTAGGCCTGGGGGCAATCACTGAAGCTTTCTTT
CASSLGLGAITEAFF
>.|.|16|TRBV6-2/TRBV6-3|TRBJ1-1
TGTGCCAGCAGCCCTGCCTTCAGGGGAATGAACACTGAAGCTTTCTTT
CASSPAFRGMNTEAFF
>TRBD2|.|15|TRBV5-1|TRBJ2-1
TGCGCCAGCAGCCTAACCGGGACTAGCGTGGATGAGCAGTTCTTC
CASSLTGTSVDEQFF
>.|few|19|TRBV21-1|TRBJ2-4
TGTGCCAGCAGCAGTCGACTAGGGACTAGCGGGGGGGCCAAAAACATTCAGTACTTC
CASSSRLGTSGGAKNIQYF
>.|.|12|TRBV2|TRBJ2-5
TGTGCCAGCAGTGAAAGGTGGGAGACCCAGTACTTC
CASSERWETQYF
>.|few|13|TRBV7-8|TRBJ1-6
TGTGCCAGCAGCTTAGCACAGAATTCACCCCTCCACTTT
CASSLAQNSPLHF
>.|.|13|TRBV7-2|TRBJ1-1
TGTGCCAGCAGCTTACGCGGAAACACTGAAGCTTTCTTT
CASSLRGNTEAFF
>.|.|15|TRBV19|TRBJ2-2
TGTGCCAGTAGTAAGGAGGGACTTTTAGGCGGGGAGCTGTTTTTT
CASSKEGLLGGELFF
>.|.|12|TRBV6-5|TRBJ1-3
TGTGCCAGCAGTTCACCTGGAAACACCATATATTTT
CASSSPGNTIYF
>TRBD1|.|14|TRBV6-5|TRBJ1-3
TGTGCCAGCCTGGGACAGGGCCTCGGTGGCACCATATATTTT
CASLGQGLGGTIYF
>.|.|14|TRBV6-7|TRBJ1-3
TGTGCCAGCAGTTACCCCCCCCCGAGGAACACCATATATTTT
CASSYPPPRNTIYF